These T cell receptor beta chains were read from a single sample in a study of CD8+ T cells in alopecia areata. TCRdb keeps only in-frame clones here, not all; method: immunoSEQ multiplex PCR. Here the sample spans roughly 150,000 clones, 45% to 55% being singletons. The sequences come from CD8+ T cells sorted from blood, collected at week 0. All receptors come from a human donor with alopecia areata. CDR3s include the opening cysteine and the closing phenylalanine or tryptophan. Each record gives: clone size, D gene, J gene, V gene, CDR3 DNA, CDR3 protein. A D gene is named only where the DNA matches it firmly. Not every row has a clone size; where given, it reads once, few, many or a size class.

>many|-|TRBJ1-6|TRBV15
TGTGCCACCAGCAGGGCAAGGGGTGGTTCACCCCTCCACTTT
CATSRARGGSPLHF
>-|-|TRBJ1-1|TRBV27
TGTGCCAGCAGTTTCCGGCCGAACACTGAAGCTTTCTTT
CASSFRPNTEAFF
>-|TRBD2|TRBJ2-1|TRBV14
TGTGCCAGCAGCCCCTTGGGAGGGCAGTCCTACAATGAGCAGTTCTTC
CASSPLGGQSYNEQFF
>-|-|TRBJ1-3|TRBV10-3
TGTGCCATCAGACCGGGTGACTCTGGAAACACCATATATTTT
CAIRPGDSGNTIYF
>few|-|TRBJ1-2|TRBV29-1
TGCAGCGTTGAAAGTGCGTTGGGCTACACCTTC
CSVESALGYTF
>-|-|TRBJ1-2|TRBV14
TGTGCCAGCAGCCACAGGACTAACTATGGCTACACCTTC
CASSHRTNYGYTF
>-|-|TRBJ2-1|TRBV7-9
TGTGCCAGCAGCTCTATCGACGGCTACAATGAGCAGTTCTTC
CASSSIDGYNEQFF
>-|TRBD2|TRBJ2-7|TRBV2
TGTGCCAGCAGTGAAGGCGGGGGGGCGGTGTACGAGCAGTACTTC
CASSEGGGAVYEQYF
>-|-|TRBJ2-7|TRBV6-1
TGTGCCAGCAGCCCTACCTACACAGAGCAGTACTTC
CASSPTYTEQYF
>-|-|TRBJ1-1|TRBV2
TGTGCCAGCAGTGAAGGAAACGGAGGTGAAGCTTTCTTT
CASSEGNGGEAFF
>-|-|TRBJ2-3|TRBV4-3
TGCGCCAGCAGCCAAGAAGAATTTTCCCCGGTAGCGCAGTATTTT
CASSQEEFSPVAQYF
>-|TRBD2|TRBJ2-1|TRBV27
TGTGCCAGCAGTTTATCCCCATGGGGGGGTACGGATGAGCAGTTCTTC
CASSLSPWGGTDEQFF
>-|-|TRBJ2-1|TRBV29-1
TGCAGCGTTGAGGGGCGTCTTCCATCTAGTAATGAGCAGTTCTTC
CSVEGRLPSSNEQFF
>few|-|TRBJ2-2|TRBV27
TGTGCCAGCAGTTTGTCAATGAACACCGGGGAGCTGTTTTTT
CASSLSMNTGELFF
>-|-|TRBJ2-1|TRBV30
TGTGCCTGGGCCGGGACACCTTACAATGAGCAGTTCTTC
CAWAGTPYNEQFF
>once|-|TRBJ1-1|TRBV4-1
TGCGCCAGCAGCCAAGCGGACCTCGGGAACACTGAAGCTTTCTTT
CASSQADLGNTEAFF
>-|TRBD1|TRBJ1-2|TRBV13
TGTGCCAGCAGCTTCGCCGACAGGGCCTATGGCTACACCTTC
CASSFADRAYGYTF
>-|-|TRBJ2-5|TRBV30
TGTGCCTGGAGTTTAGGGTGGTCCCAAGAGACCCAGTACTTC
CAWSLGWSQETQYF
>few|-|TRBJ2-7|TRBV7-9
TGTGCCAGCAGCTCCCCTTACGAGCAGTACTTC
CASSSPYEQYF
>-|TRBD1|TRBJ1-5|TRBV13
TGTGCCAGCAGCTTAGGCGACAGGGGGGATCAGCCCCAGCATTTT
CASSLGDRGDQPQHF
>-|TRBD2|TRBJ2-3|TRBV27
TGTGCCAGCAGTTTAGCCTTTGCGGGGGGACACACAGATACGCAGTATTTT
CASSLAFAGGHTDTQYF
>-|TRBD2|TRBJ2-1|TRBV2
TGTGCCAGCAGTGCGGCTAGCGGGGGGCTAGATGAGCAGTTCTTC
CASSAASGGLDEQFF
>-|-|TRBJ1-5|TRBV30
TGTGCCTGGAGTGCCGGAGCAAGTTTTCAGCCCCAGCATTTT
CAWSAGASFQPQHF
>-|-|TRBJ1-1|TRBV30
TGTGCCTGGAGCCCCACTGACACTGAAGCTTTCTTT
CAWSPTDTEAFF
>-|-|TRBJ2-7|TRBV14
TGTGCCAGCAGCCAAGGCTACGAGCAGTACTTC
CASSQGYEQYF
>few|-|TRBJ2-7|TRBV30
TGTGCCTGGAGTGCCAGTAGGATCAGCGAGCAGTACTTC
CAWSASRISEQYF
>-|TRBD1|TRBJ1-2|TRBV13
TGTGCCAGCCGTTCGAAGGGACAGGCTCACTATGGCTACACCTTC
CASRSKGQAHYGYTF
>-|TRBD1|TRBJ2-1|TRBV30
TGTGCCTGCTATTCCCCCGGGACAGGGAAACCCAATGAGCAGTTCTTC
CACYSPGTGKPNEQFF
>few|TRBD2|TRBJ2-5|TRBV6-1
TGTGCCATCAGTGACCCTAGCGGGGGGGGGAACCAAGAGACCCAGTACTTC
CAISDPSGGGNQETQYF
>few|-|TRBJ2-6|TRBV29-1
TGCAGCGTTCGGGACGGGGCCAACGTCCTGACTTTC
CSVRDGANVLTF
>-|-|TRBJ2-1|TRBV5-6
TGTGCCAGCAGCTTGAGGGAAAGGGTCTACAATGAGCAGTTCTTC
CASSLRERVYNEQFF
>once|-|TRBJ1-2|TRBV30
TGTGCCTGGAGTGTGTCGGGGTATGGCTACACCTTC
CAWSVSGYGYTF
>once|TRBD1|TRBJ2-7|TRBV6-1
TGTGCCAGCAGTGAGACAGGGATGAACTACGAGCAGTACTTC
CASSETGMNYEQYF
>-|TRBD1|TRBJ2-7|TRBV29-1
TGCAGCGTCCGGGACAGGGGATCCTACGAGCAGTACTTC
CSVRDRGSYEQYF
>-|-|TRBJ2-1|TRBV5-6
TGTGCCAGCAGCTTCGGGACACGGTCCAATGAGCAGTTCTTC
CASSFGTRSNEQFF
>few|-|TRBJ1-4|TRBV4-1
TGCGCCAGCAGCCAAGGGTGGCCGGGAGAAAAACTGTTTTTT
CASSQGWPGEKLFF
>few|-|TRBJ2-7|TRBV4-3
TGCGCCAGCAGCCAAGATGGACCTACCTTAGCACACGAGCAGTACTTC
CASSQDGPTLAHEQYF
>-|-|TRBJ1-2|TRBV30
TGTGCCTGGAGTGTAACAGGGCGGGAGGGCTACACCTTC
CAWSVTGREGYTF
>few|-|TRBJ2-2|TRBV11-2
TGTGCCAGCAGCTCCTCGACCAACACCGGGGAGCTGTTTTTT
CASSSSTNTGELFF
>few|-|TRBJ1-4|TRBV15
TGTGCCACCCGGGGGCGGCTCGGAGAAAAACTGTTTTTT
CATRGRLGEKLFF
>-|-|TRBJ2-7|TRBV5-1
TGCGCCAGCAGCTTGGAGGCCTGGGGCGAGCAGTACTTC
CASSLEAWGEQYF
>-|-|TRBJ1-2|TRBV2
TGTGCCAGCAGTGAAGGGCAGGGTTATGGCTACACCTTC
CASSEGQGYGYTF
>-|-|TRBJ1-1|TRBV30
TGTGCCTGGAGAGCGATGGCGGGGAACACTGAAGCTTTCTTT
CAWRAMAGNTEAFF
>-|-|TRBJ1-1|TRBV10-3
TGTGCCATCAGGCTAGGGTCGGGCACTGAAGCTTTCTTT
CAIRLGSGTEAFF
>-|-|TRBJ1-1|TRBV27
TGTGCCAGCAGTTCGAGCCCCGGACAGCATGAAGCTTTCTTT
CASSSSPGQHEAFF
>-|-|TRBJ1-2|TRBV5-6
TGTGCCAGCAGCTTCTACCGGGACCTCCAAATCTATGGCTACACCTTC
CASSFYRDLQIYGYTF
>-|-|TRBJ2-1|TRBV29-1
TGCAGCGTTGACGGCCTCTCCTACAATGAGCAGTTCTTC
CSVDGLSYNEQFF
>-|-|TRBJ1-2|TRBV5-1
TGCGCCAGCAGCCCTACGGGGCCCTTGCGTGGCTACACCTTC
CASSPTGPLRGYTF
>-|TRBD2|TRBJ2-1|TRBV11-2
TGTGCCAGCAGCCTCGGGACGGGGGGGTACAATGAGCAGTTCTTC
CASSLGTGGYNEQFF